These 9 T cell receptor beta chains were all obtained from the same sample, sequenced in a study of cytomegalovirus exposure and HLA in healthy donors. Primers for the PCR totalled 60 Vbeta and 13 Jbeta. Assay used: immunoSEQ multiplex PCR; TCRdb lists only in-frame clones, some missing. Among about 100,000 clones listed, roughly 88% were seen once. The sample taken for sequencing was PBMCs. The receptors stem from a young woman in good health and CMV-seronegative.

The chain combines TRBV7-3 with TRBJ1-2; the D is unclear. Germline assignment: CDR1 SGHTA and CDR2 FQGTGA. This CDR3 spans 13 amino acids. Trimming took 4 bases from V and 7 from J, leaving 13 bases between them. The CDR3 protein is CASSSPAGGGYTF. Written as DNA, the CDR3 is TGTGCCAGCAGCTCGCCCGCGGGTGGTGGCTACACCTTC.

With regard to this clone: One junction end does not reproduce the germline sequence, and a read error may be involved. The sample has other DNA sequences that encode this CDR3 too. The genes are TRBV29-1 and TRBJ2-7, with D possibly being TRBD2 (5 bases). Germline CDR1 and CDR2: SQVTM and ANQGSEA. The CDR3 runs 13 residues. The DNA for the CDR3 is TGCAGCGTTGTGGGGAGAGGAACCTATGAGCAGTACTTC. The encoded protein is CSVVGRGTYEQYF.

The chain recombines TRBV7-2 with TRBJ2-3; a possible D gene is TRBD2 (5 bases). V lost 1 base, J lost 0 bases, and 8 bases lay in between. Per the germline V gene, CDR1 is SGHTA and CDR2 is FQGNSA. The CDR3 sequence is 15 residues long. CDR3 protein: CASSLEPSSTDTQYF. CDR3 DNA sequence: TGTGCCAGCAGCTTAGAGCCTAGCAGCACAGATACGCAGTATTTT.

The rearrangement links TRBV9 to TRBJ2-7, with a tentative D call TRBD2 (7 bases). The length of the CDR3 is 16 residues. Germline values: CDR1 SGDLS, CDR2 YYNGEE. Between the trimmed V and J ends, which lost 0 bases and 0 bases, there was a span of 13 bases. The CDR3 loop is CASSVGGREFSYEQYF. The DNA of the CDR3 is TGTGCCAGCAGCGTAGGGGGGCGGGAGTTCTCCTACGAGCAGTACTTC.

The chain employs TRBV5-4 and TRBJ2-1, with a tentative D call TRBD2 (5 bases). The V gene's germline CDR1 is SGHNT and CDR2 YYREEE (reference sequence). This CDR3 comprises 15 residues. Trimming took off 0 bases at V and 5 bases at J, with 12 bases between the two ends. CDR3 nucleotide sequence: TGTGCCAGCAGCTTGGCGTCGGGGATTAACAATGAGCAGTTCTTC. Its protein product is CASSLASGINNEQFF.

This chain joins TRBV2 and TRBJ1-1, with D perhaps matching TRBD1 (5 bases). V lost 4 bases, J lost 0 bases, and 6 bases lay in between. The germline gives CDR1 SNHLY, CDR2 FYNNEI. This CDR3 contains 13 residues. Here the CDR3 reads CASSGQLNTEAFF. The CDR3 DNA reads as TGTGCCAGCAGTGGACAGTTGAACACTGAAGCTTTCTTT.

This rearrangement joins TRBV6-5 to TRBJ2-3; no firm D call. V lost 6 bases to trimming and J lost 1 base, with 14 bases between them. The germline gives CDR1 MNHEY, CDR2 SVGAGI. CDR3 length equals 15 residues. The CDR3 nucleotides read TGTGCCAGCAGCCCATCTGATTCGGGCACAGATACGCAGTATTTT. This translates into CASSPSDSGTDTQYF.

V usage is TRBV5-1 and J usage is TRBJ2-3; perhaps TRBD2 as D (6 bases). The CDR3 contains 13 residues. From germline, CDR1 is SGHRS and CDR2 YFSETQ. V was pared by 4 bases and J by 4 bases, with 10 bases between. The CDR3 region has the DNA TGCGCCAGCAGCGCTAGCGTTTCAGATACGCAGTATTTT. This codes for CASSASVSDTQYF.

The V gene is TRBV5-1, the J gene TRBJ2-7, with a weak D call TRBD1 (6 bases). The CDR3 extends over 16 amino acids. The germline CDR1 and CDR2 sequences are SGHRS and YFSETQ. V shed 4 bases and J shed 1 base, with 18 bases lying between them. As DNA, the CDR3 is TGCGCCAGCAGCCAGTCGGTTCGGACAGCGTCCTACGAGCAGTACTTC. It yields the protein CASSQSVRTASYEQYF. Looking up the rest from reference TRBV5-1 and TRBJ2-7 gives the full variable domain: KAGVTQTPRYLIKTRGQQVTLSCSPISGHRSVSWYQQTPGQGLQFLFEYFSETQRNKGNFPGRFSGRQFSNSRSEMNVSTLELGDSALYLCASSQSVRTASYEQYFGPGTRLTVT.